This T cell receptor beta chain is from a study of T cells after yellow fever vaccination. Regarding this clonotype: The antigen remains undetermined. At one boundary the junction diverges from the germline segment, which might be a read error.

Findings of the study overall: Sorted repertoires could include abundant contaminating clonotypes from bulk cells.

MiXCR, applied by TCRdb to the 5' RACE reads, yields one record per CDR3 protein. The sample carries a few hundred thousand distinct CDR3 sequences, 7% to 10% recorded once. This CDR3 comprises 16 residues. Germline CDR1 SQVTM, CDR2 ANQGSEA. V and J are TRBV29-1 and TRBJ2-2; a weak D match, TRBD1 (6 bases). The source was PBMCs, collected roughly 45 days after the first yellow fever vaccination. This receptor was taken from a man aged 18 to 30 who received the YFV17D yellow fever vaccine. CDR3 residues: CSGENLRGTNTGELFF. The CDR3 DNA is TGCAGCGGTGAAAACCTCAGGGGAACGAACACCGGGGAGCTGTTTTTT.